These 17 T cell receptor beta chains originate from one sample sequenced in a study of blood T cell repertoires in COVID-19. The assay was immunoSEQ multiplex PCR, and TCRdb's table has in-frame clones only and misses some. Of some 360,000 clones in the sample, around 87% are singletons; the top ten hold 2.3%. The sequencing input was peripheral blood. The receptors originated from a woman aged 55-70 years with COVID-19, enrolled during active disease.

The chain has TRBV5-1 and TRBJ2-7; unclear D gene. Germline lookup yields CDR1 SGHRS and CDR2 YFSETQ. V was shortened by 0 bases and J by 1 base, with 11 bases between the two germline ends. This CDR3 spans 15 amino acids. CDR3 sequence: CASSLAPGQSYEQYF. DNA of the CDR3: TGCGCCAGCAGCTTGGCCCCTGGCCAGTCCTACGAGCAGTACTTC.

This chain links TRBV19 with TRBJ1-1; D unresolved. V was pared by 2 bases and J by 1 base, with 8 bases between. This CDR3 is built from 14 residues. Germline-derived CDR1 and CDR2 are LNHDA and SQIVND (reference sequence). Here the CDR3 reads CASSISGRNTEAFF. The CDR3 DNA reads TGTGCCAGTAGTATATCCGGTCGGAACACTGAAGCTTTCTTT.

The chain carries TRBV16 and TRBJ1-1; 11 positions agree with TRBD1. V dropped 10 bases and J dropped 4; count of bases not matched to a gene: 8. Germline V CDR1 and CDR2: KGHSY, FQNENV. This CDR3 has 14 amino acids. This chain's CDR3 is CATMDRGLSTEAFF. The CDR3 DNA follows: TGTGCCACCATGGACAGGGGGCTGAGCACTGAAGCTTTCTTT.

The V and J genes are TRBV18 and TRBJ1-6, with a possible D match to TRBD1 (5 bases). The ends were cut back, 8 bases at V and 5 bases at J, with 13 bases in the middle. The V gene's germline CDR1 is KGHSH and CDR2 LQKENI. This CDR3 comprises 14 residues. The CDR3, as DNA: TGTGCCAGCCACCAACAGGCCGATAATTCACCCCTCCACTTT. Translated: CASHQQADNSPLHF.

The V and J genes are TRBV5-6 and TRBJ2-5; 8 nucleotides align to TRBD2. Looked up from germline, CDR1 is SGHDT and CDR2 is YYEEEE. With V trimmed by 5 bases and J by 1 base, 7 bases remained unmatched. The CDR3 totals 15 residues. CDR3 DNA: TGTGCCAGCAGGCCGGGACTAGGTGTCCAAGAGACCCAGTACTTC. Amino acid sequence: CASRPGLGVQETQYF.

This clone was detected only a few times. The V gene is TRBV7-9, the J gene TRBJ1-6; unclear D gene. This CDR3 has 14 amino acids. V was trimmed by 5 bases and J by 9 bases, leaving 14 bases between them. CDR1 is SEHNR and CDR2 is FQNEAQ in the germline V gene (reference sequence). The CDR3 sequence: CASSPGDVRSPLHF. For the CDR3, the DNA is TGTGCCAGCAGCCCAGGTGACGTCCGTTCACCCCTCCACTTT.

This chain uses TRBV2 with TRBJ1-1, with TRBD1 as a possible D gene (6 bases). Germline V CDR1 and CDR2: SNHLY, FYNNEI. The CDR3 extends over 13 amino acids. Between the trimmed V and J ends, which lost 8 bases and 3 bases, there was a span of 13 bases. CDR3 protein: CASSRGRDTEAFF. DNA of the CDR3: TGTGCCAGCTCGCGGGGGCGAGACACTGAAGCTTTCTTT.

This rearrangement joins TRBV3-1 (or the pseudogene TRBV3-2) to TRBJ1-2; D might be TRBD1 (6 bases). Trimming left V 4 bases short and J 8 bases short, with 17 bases between. Germline CDR1 is LGHDT and CDR2 is YNNKEL (reference sequence). This CDR3 has 14 amino acids. The CDR3 sequence: CASSLTGGSGGYTF. As DNA, the CDR3 is TGTGCCAGCAGCCTCACGGGGGGCAGCGGAGGCTACACCTTC.

The gene calls are TRBV19 and TRBJ2-3, with 10 bases aligning to TRBD1. CDR1 and CDR2 from the germline V gene are LNHDA and SQIVND (reference sequence). After removal of 4 bases from V and 4 bases from J, the junction contained 8 bases not matched to a gene. CDR3 length: 16 amino acids. CDR3 coding DNA: TGTGCCAGTAGTACACGGGACAGGGGAGGATCAGATACGCAGTATTTT. This sequence encodes CASSTRDRGGSDTQYF.

This chain joins TRBV6-1 and TRBJ2-1; tentative D call: TRBD2 (6 bases). In germline, CDR1 is MNHNS, CDR2 SASEGT. The CDR3 covers 16 residues. The germline V and J ends were trimmed by 4 bases and 5 bases, with 18 bases remaining between them. The CDR3 sequence: CASSVAGTSVDNEQFF. The CDR3 DNA sequence: TGTGCCAGCAGTGTTGCGGGAACATCCGTCGACAATGAGCAGTTCTTC.

The chain recombines TRBV15 with TRBJ1-2; no reliable D call. CDR3 length: 14 residues. The germline CDR1 and CDR2 sequences are LNHNV and YYDKDF (reference sequence). V lost 3 bases, J lost 4 bases, and 12 bases lay in between. The CDR3 here is CATSSTTGSYGYTF. CDR3 bases: TGTGCCACCAGCAGTACGACGGGAAGCTATGGCTACACCTTC.

CDR3 coding DNA: TGTGCCAGCAGCCGGGGACAGGGCTTAACCTACGAGCAGTACTTC. It yields the protein CASSRGQGLTYEQYF. The chain couples TRBV6-5 to TRBJ2-7, with 9 bases lining up with TRBD1. The CDR3 totals 15 residues. The trim removed 6 bases at V and 2 bases at J, leaving 8 bases unmatched. Per the germline V gene, CDR1 is MNHEY and CDR2 is SVGAGI.

The CDR3 DNA sequence: TGTGCCAGCTCACCAGCCCCAGGGGCCTATGGCTACACCTTC. Amino acids: CASSPAPGAYGYTF. The rearrangement links TRBV18 to TRBJ1-2, with D possibly TRBD1 on 6 matching bases. Trimming took off 2 bases at V and 4 bases at J, with 11 bases between the two ends. The CDR3 has 14 residues. Germline CDR1 reads KGHSH; CDR2 reads LQKENI.

The V gene is TRBV14, the J gene TRBJ2-1; 12 nucleotides align to TRBD1. This CDR3 spans 18 amino acids. The V gene's germline CDR1 is SGHDN and CDR2 FVKESK. With V trimmed by 2 bases and J by 8 bases, 13 bases remained unmatched. In DNA, the CDR3 is TGTGCCAGCAGCCAAAACCTTGGGGGACAGGGGGCTTTGGATGAGCAGTTCTTC. Translated: CASSQNLGGQGALDEQFF.

This clone occurred a few times. The chain is built from TRBV5-1 and TRBJ2-1; 9 bases align to TRBD1. Trimming at V came to 2 bases and at J to 7 bases, leaving 4 bases not matched to a gene. In germline, CDR1 is SGHRS, CDR2 YFSETQ. The CDR3 runs to 14 residues. CDR3 bases: TGCGCCAGCAGCTTAGGGACAGGGAGGAATGAGCAGTTCTTC. This encodes CASSLGTGRNEQFF. Variable domain in full (rest from reference TRBV5-1 and TRBJ2-1): KAGVTQTPRYLIKTRGQQVTLSCSPISGHRSVSWYQQTPGQGLQFLFEYFSETQRNKGNFPGRFSGRQFSNSRSEMNVSTLELGDSALYLCASSLGTGRNEQFFGPGTRLTVL.

This chain links TRBV2 with TRBJ1-6, with 9 bases that match TRBD1. Unmatched junction bases numbered 4, after V lost 3 bases and J lost 7 bases. The germline gives CDR1 SNHLY, CDR2 FYNNEI. The CDR3 has 15 amino acids. CDR3 sequence reads: CASSDDRGTNSPLHF. DNA for the CDR3: TGTGCCAGCAGTGATGACAGGGGGACAAATTCACCCCTCCACTTT. Full variable domain (rest looked up from reference TRBV2 and TRBJ1-6): EPEVTQTPSHQVTQMGQEVILRCVPISNHLYFYWYRQILGQKVEFLVSFYNNEISEKSEIFDDQFSVERPDGSNFTLKIRSTKLEDSAMYFCASSDDRGTNSPLHFGNGTRLTVT.

The J gene is TRBJ2-2, the V gene TRBV7-3; 9 bases align to TRBD1. This CDR3 is built from 17 residues. The germline gives CDR1 SGHTA, CDR2 FQGTGA. Germline trimming cut 4 bases from V and 6 bases from J; bases unmatched to any gene: 12. CDR3 DNA: TGTGCCAGCAGCTCCGACTCGGGGACAGGGCTATCCGGGGAGCTGTTTTTT. Its translation: CASSSDSGTGLSGELFF.